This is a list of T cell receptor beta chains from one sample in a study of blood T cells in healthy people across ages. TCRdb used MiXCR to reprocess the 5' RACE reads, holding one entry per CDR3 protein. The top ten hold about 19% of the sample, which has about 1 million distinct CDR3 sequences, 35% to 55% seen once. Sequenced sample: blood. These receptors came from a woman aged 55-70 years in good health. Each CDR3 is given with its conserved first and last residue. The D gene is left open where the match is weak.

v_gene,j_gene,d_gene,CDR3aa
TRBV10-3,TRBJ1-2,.,CAISRNGYGYTF
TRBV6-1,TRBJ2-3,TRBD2,CASIGGRGFTDTQYF
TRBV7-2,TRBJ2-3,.,CAGYYNGGYIDCTQYF
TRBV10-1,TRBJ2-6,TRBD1,CASRKRDRVSGANVLTF
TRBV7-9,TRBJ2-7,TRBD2,CASSSNPLAGNTYEQYF
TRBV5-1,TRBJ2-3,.,CASSLTGPTDTQYF
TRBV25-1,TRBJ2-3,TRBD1,CASSDPGTGTDTQYF
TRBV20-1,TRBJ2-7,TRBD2,CSARDIAGGRSSYEQYF
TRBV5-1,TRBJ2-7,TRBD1,CASSNRDSSSYEQYF
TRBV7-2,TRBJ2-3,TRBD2,CASSPSGTRSTDTQYF
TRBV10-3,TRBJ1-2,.,CAITRTVNYGYTF
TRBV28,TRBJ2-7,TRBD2,CASSLPRELAGSYEQYF
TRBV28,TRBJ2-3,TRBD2,CASSSLAGGGVLDTQYF
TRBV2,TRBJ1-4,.,CASSESGKLFF
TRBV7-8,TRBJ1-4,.,CASSLGDTANEKLFF
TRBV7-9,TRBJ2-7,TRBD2,CASSPPGQREDSEQYF
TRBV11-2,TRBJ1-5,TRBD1,CASSLGDRGRQPQHF
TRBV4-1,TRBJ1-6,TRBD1,CASSHTAGTGLPSSYNSPLHF
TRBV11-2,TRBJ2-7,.,CASTRSGAPGSYEQYF
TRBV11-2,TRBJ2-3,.,CASSLHDQLIPDTQYF
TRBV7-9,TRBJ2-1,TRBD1,CASSLAGQGKLNEQFF
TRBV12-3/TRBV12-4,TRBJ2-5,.,CASSLGAVREQYF
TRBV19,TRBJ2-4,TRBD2,CASSNLAGLAKNIQYF
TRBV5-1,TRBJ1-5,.,CASSHQAKEGSYSNQPQHF
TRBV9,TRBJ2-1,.,CASSSKGTRVEQFF
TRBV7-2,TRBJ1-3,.,CASSTLRGQLGNTIYF
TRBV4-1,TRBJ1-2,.,CASSQDRQVYGYTF
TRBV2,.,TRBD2,CATWALAGWDIQYF
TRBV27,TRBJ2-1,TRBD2,CASSFLTSGGGPNEQFF
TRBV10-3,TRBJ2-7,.,CAISEGGESYEQYF
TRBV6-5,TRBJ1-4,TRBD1,CASSATGGIGEKLFF
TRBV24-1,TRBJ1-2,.,CATTDSRSVYTF
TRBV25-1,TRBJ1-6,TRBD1,CASSGMRVPGGSDSPLHF